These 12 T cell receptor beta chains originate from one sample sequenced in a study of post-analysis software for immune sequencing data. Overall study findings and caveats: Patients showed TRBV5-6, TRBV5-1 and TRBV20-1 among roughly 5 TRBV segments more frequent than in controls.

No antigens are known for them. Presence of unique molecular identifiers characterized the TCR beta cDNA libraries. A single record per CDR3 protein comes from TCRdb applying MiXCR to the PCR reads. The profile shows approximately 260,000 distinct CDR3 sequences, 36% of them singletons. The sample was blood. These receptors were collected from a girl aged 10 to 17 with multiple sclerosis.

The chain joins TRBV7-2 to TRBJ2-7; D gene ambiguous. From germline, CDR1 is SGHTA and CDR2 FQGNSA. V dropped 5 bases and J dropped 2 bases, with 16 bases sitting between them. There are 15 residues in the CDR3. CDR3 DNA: TGTGCCAGCAGCGTACAGCCTCAGATTACCTACGAGCAGTACTTC. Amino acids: CASSVQPQITYEQYF.

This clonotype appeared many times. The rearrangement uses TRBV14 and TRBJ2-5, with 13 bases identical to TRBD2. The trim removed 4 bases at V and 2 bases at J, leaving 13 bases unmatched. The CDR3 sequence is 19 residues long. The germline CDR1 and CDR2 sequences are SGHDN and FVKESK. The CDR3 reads CASSLARLAGGYRQETQYF. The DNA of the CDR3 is TGTGCCAGCAGCCTCGCCAGACTAGCGGGAGGCTACCGACAAGAGACCCAGTACTTC.

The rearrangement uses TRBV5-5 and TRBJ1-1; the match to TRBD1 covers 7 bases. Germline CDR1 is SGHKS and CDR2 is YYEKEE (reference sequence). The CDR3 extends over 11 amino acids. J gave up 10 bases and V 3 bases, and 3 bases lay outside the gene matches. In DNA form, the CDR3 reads TGTGCCAGCAGCTGGAGGACAGGAGCTTTCTTT. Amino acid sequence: CASSWRTGAFF.

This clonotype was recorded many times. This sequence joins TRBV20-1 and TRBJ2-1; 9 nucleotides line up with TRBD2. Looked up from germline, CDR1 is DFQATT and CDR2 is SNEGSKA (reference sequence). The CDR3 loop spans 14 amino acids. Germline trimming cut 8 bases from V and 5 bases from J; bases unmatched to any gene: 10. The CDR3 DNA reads TGCAGTCGAAACGGATGGACTAGCGACAATGAGCAGTTCTTC. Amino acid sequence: CSRNGWTSDNEQFF.

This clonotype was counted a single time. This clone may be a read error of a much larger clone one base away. CDR3 in DNA: TGCAGTGCTAGAGGGGTGGCCAGGCGAGATCAGCCCCAGCATTTT. Translating gives CSARGVARRDQPQHF. J is TRBJ1-5 and V is TRBV20-1; D is undetermined. The germline CDR1 and CDR2 sequences are DFQATT and SNEGSKA (reference sequence). V was shortened by 1 base and J by 5 bases, with 15 bases between the two germline ends. CDR3 length equals 15 residues.

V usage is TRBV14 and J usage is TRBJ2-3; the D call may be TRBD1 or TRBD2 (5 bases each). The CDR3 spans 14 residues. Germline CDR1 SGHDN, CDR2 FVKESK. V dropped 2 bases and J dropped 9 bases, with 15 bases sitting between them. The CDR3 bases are TGTGCCAGCAGCCAAAGCTTGGGGACCGAGACGCAGTATTTT. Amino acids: CASSQSLGTETQYF.

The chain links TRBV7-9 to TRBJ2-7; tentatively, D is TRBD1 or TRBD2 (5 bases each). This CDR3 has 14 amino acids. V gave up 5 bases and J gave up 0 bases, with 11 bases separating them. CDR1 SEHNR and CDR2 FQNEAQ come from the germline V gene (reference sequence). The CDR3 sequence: CASSALRGSYEQYF. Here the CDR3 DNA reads TGTGCCAGCAGCGCACTGAGGGGCTCCTACGAGCAGTACTTC. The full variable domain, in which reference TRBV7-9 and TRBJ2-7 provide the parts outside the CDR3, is DTGVSQNPRHKITKRGQNVTFRCDPISEHNRLYWYRQTLGQGPEFLTYFQNEAQLEKSRLLSDRFSAERPKGSFSTLEIQRTEQGDSAMYLCASSALRGSYEQYFGPGTRLTVT.

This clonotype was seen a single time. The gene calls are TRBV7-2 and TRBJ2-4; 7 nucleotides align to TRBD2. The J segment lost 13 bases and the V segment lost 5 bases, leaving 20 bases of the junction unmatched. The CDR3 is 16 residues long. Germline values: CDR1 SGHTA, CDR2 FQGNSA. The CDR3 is CASSRRGVGPYNEQYF. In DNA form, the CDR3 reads TGTGCCAGCAGCCGCCGGGGGGTCGGGCCCTACAATGAGCAGTACTTC.

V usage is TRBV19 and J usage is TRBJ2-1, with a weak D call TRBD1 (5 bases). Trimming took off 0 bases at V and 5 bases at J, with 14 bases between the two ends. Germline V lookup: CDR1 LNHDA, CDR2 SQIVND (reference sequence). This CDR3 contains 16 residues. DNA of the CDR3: TGTGCCAGTAGTATAGATCACGGGCAAGGGGACAATGAGCAGTTCTTC. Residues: CASSIDHGQGDNEQFF.

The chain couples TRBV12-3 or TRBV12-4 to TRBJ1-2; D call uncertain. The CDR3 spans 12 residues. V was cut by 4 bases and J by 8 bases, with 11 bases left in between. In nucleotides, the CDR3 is TGTGCCAGCAGTTCGGACCCGGGAGGCTACACCTTC. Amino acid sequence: CASSSDPGGYTF.

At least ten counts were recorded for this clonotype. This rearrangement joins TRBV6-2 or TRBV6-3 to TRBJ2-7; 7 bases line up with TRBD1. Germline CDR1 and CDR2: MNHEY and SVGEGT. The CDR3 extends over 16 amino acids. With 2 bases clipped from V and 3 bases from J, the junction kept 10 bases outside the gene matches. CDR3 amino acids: CASSYVTGHPHYEQYF. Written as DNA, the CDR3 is TGTGCCAGCAGTTACGTGACAGGGCACCCCCACTACGAGCAGTACTTC.

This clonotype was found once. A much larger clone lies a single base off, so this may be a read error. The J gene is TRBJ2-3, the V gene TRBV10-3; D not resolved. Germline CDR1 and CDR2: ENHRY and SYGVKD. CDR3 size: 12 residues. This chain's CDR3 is CAISPNGNTRYF. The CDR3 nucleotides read TGTGCCATCAGTCCGAATGGAAATACGCGGTATTTT.